This paragraph covers one T cell receptor beta chain sequence. Its antigen is currently unknown. Germline assignment: CDR1 ENHRY and CDR2 SYGVKD. Trimming removed 4 bases from V and 7 bases from J; junction bases left unmatched: 17. This CDR3 region has 17 residues. These data are taken from a study of blood T cells in healthy people across ages. About the research overall: Roughly one uniquely barcoded beta molecule per two T cells was captured.

Study-wide points: Aged donors had fewer naive CD4+ cells and lower diversity than long-lived donors. Correlation between TCR beta diversity and naive T cell percentage was strong.

Sample-barcoded 5' priming and a J-beta primer mix drove a second PCR of about 6 to 12 cycles. Every molecule of cDNA carried a tag from a template-switch adaptor with 12 random nucleotides. MiXCR, run by TCRdb on the 5' RACE reads, gives a single entry per CDR3 protein. Of about a million distinct CDR3 sequences listed, 35% to 40% are singletons. Sequencing was performed on blood. The J gene is TRBJ2-7, the V gene TRBV10-3, with 9 bases fitting TRBD1. The origin of this receptor is a man aged 18 to 35 in good health. In DNA form, the CDR3 reads TGTGCCATCAGTGGAGCGGCGGGGACAGGGTACTACAATGAGCAGTACTTC. It specifies CAISGAAGTGYYNEQYF.